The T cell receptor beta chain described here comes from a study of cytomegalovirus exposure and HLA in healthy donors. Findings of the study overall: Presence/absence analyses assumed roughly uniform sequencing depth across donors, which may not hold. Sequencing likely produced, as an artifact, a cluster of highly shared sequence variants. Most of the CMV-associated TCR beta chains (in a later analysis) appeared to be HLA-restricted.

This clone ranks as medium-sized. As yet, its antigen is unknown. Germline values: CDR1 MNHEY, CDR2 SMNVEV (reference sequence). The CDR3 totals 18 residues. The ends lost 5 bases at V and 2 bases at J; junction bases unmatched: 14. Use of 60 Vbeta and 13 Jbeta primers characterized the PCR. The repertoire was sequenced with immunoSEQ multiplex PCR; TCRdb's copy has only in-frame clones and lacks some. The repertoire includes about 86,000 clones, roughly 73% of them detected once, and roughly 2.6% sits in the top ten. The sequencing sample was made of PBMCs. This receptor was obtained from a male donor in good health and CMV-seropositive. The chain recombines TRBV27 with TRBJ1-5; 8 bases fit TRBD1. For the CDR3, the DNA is TGTGCCAGCAGTGGATGGCACCCTACAGGGGGTGGCAATCAGCCCCAGCATTTT. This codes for CASSGWHPTGGGNQPQHF.